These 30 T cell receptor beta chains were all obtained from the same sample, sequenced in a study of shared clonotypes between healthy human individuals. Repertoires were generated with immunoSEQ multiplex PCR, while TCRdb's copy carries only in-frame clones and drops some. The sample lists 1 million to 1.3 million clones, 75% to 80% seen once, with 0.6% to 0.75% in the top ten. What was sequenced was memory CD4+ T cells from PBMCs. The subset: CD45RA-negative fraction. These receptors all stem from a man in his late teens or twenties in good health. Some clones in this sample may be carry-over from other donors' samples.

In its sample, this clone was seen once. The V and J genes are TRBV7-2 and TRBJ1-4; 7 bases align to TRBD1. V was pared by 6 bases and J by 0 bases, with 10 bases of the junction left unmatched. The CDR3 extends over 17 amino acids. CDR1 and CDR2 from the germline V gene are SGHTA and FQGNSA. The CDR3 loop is CASRPDREKATNEKLFF. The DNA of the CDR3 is TGTGCCAGCAGACCCGACAGGGAGAAGGCAACTAATGAAAAACTGTTTTTT.

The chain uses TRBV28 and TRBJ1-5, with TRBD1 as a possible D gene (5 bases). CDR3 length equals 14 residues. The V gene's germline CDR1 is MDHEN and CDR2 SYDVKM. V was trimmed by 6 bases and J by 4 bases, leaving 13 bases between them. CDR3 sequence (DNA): TGTGCCAGCAGCCTTCTGACAGCGAATCAGCCCCAGCATTTT. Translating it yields CASSLLTANQPQHF.

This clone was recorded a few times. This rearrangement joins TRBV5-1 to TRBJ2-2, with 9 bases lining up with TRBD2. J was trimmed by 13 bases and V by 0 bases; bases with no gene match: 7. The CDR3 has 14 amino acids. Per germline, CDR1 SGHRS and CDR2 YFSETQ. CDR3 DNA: TGCGCCAGCAGCTTGGTAGCGGGAGCCCGAAGGCTGTTTTTT. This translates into CASSLVAGARRLFF.

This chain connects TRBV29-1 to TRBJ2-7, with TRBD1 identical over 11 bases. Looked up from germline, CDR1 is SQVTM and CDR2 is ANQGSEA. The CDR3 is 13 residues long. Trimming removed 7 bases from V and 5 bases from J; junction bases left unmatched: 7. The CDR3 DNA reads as TGCAGCGCCGAAGGACAGGGGGCGGACGAGCAGTACTTC. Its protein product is CSAEGQGADEQYF.

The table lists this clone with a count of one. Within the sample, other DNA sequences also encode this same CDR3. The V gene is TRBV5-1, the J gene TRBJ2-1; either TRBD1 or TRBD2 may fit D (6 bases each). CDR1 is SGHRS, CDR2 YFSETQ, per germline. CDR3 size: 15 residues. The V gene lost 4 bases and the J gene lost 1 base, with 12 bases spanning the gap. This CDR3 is CASSPEGGSYNEQFF. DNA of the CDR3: TGCGCCAGCAGCCCAGAGGGGGGATCCTACAATGAGCAGTTCTTC.

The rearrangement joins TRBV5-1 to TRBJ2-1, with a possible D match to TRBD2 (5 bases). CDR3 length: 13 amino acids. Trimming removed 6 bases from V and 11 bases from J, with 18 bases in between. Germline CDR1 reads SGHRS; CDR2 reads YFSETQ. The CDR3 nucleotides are TGCGCCAGCACCGAAATTTTGGACGGGAAGCAGTTCTTC. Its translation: CASTEILDGKQFF.

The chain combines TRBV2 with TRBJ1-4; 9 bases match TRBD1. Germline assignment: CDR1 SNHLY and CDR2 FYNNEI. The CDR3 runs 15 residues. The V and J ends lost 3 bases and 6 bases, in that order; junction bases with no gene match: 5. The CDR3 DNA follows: TGTGCCAGCAGTGAGCTAGACAGGGGGGATGAAAAACTGTTTTTT. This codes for CASSELDRGDEKLFF.

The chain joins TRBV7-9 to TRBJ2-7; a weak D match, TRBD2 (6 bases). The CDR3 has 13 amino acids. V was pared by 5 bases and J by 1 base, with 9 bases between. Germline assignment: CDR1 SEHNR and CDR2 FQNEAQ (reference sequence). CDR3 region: CASSRDLSYEQYF. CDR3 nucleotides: TGTGCCAGCAGCCGGGACTTATCCTACGAGCAGTACTTC.

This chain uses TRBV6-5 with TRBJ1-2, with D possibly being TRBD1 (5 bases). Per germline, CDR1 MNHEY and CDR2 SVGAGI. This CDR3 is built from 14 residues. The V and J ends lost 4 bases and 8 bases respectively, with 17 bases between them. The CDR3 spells CASSWDLQARGYTF. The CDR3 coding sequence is TGTGCCAGCAGTTGGGATCTACAGGCGCGGGGCTACACCTTC.

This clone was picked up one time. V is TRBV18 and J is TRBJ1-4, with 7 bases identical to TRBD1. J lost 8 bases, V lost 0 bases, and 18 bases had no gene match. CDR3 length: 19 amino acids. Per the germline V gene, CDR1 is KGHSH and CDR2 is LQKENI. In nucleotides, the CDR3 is TGTGCCAGCTCACCACCGGGGGGACAGCTCGTTCGGAGTGGCGAAAAACTGTTTTTT. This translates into CASSPPGGQLVRSGEKLFF.

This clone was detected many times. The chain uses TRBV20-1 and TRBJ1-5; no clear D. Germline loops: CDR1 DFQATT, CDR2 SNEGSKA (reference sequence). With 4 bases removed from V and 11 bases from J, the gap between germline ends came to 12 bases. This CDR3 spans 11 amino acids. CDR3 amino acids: CSATLGRAQHF. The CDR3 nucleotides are TGCAGTGCTACACTCGGTCGGGCCCAGCATTTT.

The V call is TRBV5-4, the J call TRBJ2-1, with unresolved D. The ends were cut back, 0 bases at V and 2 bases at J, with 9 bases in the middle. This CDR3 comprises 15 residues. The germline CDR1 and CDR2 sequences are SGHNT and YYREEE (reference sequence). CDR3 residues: CASSLDQRTYNEQFF. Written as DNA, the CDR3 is TGTGCCAGCAGCTTGGACCAGCGAACCTACAATGAGCAGTTCTTC. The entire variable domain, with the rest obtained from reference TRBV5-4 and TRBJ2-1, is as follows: ETGVTQSPTHLIKTRGQQVTLRCSSQSGHNTVSWYQQALGQGPQFIFQYYREEENGRGNFPPRFSGLQFPNYSSELNVNALELDDSALYLCASSLDQRTYNEQFFGPGTRLTVL.

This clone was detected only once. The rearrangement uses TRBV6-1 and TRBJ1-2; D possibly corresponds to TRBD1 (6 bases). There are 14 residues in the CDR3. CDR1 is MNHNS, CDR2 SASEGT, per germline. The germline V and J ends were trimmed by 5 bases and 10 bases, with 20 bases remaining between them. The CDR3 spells CASSPYFRQEDYTF. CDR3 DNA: TGTGCCAGCAGTCCTTACTTCAGACAGGAGGACTACACCTTC.

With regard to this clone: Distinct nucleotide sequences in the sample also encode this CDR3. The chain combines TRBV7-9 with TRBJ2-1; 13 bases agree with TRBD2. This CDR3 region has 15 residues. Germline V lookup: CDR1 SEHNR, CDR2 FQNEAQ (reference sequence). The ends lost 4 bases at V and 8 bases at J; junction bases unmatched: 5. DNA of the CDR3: TGTGCCAGCAGCTGGACTAGCGGGAGAGGTGATGAGCAGTTCTTC. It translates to CASSWTSGRGDEQFF.

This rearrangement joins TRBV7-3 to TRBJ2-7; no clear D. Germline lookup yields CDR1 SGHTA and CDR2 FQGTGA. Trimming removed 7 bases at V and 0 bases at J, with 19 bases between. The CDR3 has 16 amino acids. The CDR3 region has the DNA TGTGCCAGCAACCCCGGTGGTGCTCCGAGCTCCTACGAGCAGTACTTC. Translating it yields CASNPGGAPSSYEQYF. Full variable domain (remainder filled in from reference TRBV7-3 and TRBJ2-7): GAGVSQTPSNKVTEKGKYVELRCDPISGHTALYWYRQSLGQGPEFLIYFQGTGAADDSGLPNDRFFAVRPEGSVSTLKIQRTERGDSAVYLCASNPGGAPSSYEQYFGPGTRLTVT.

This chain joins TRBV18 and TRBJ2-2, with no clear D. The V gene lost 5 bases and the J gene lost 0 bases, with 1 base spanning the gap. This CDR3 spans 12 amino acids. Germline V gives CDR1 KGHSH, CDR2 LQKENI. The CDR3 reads CASSSNTGELFF. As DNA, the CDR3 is TGTGCCAGCTCATCGAACACCGGGGAGCTGTTTTTT.

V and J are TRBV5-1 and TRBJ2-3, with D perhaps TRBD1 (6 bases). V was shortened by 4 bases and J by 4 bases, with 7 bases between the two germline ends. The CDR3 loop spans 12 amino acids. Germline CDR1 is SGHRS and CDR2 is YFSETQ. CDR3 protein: CASSEGADTQYF. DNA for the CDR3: TGCGCCAGCAGCGAGGGGGCAGATACGCAGTATTTT.

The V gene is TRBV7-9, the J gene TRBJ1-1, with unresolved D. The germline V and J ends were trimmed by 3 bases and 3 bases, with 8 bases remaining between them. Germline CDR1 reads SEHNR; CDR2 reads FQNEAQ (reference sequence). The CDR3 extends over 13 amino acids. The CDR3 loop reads CASSFRQDTEAFF. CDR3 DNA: TGTGCCAGCAGCTTTAGGCAGGACACTGAAGCTTTCTTT.

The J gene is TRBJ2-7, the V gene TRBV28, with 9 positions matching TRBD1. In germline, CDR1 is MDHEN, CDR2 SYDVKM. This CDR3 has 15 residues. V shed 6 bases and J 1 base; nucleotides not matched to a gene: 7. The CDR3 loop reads CASRLPGQGSYEQYF. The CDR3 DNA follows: TGTGCCAGCAGGCTTCCGGGACAGGGATCCTACGAGCAGTACTTC.

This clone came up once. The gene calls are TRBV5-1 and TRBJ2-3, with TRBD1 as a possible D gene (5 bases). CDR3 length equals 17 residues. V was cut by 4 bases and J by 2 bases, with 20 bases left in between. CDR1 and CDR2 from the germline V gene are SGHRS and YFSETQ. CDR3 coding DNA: TGCGCCAGCAGCCCCACAGGTGACGGGCTCGCCACAGATACGCAGTATTTT. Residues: CASSPTGDGLATDTQYF.

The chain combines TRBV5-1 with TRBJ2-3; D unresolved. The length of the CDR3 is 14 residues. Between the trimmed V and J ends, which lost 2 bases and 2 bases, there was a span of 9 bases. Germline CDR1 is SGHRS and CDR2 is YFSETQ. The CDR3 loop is CASSLGSATDTQYF. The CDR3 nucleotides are TGCGCCAGCAGCTTAGGGTCAGCCACAGATACGCAGTATTTT.

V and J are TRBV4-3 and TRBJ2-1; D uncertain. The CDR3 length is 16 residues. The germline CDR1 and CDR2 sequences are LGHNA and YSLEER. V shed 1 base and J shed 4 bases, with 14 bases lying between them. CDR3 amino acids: CASSQGLTTLYNEQFF. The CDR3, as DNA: TGCGCCAGCAGCCAAGGTCTAACGACACTGTACAATGAGCAGTTCTTC.

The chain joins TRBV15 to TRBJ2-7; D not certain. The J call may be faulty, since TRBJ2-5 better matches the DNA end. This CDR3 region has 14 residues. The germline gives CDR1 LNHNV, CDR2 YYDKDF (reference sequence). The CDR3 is CATSRDIQPETQYF. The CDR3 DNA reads TGTGCCACCAGCAGAGATATTCAGCCAGAGACCCAGTACTTC.

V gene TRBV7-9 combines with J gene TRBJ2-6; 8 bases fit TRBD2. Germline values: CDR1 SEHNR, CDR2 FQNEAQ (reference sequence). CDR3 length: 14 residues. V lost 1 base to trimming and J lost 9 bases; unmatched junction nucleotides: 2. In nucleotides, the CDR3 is TGTGCCAGCAGCTTAGTCACTAGCGGCAACGTCCTGACTTTC. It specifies CASSLVTSGNVLTF. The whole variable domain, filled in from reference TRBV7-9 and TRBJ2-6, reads DTGVSQNPRHKITKRGQNVTFRCDPISEHNRLYWYRQTLGQGPEFLTYFQNEAQLEKSRLLSDRFSAERPKGSFSTLEIQRTEQGDSAMYLCASSLVTSGNVLTFGAGSRLTVL.

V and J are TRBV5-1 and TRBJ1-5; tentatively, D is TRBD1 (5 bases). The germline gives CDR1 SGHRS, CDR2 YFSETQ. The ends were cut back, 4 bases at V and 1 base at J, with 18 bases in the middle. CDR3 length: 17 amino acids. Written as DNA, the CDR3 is TGCGCCAGCAGCCCAGGGCCCTCCTTGGGAAGCAATCAGCCCCAGCATTTT. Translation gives CASSPGPSLGSNQPQHF.

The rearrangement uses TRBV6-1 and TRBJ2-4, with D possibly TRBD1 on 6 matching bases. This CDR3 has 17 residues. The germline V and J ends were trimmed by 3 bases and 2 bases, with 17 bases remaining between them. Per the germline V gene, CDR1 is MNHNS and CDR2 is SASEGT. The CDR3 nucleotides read TGTGCCAGCAGTGAGGGGGCAGGGAGATGGACCAAAAACATTCAGTACTTC. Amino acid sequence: CASSEGAGRWTKNIQYF.

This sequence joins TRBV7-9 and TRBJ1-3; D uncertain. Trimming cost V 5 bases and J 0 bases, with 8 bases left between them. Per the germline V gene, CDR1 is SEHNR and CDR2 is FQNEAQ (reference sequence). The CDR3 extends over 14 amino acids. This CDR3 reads CASSKDSSGNTIYF. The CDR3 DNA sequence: TGTGCCAGCAGCAAAGACTCCTCTGGAAACACCATATATTTT.

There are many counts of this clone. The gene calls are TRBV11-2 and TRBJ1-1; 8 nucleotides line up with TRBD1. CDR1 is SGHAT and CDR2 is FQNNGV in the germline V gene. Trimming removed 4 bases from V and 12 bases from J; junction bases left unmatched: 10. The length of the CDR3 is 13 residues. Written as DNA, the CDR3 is TGTGCCAGCAGCTCCCAAACACAGGGGGAGACTTTCTTT. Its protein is CASSSQTQGETFF.

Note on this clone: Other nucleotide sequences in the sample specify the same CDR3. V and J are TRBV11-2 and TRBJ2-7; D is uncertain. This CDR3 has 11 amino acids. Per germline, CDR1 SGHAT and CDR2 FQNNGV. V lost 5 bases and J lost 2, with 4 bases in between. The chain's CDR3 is CASSRTYEQYF. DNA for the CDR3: TGTGCCAGCAGCAGAACCTACGAGCAGTACTTC.

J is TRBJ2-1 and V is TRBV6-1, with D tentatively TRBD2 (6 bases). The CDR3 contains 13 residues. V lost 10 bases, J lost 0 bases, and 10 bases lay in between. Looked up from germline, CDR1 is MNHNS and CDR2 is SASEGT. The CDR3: CATGTLSYNEQFF. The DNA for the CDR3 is TGTGCCACCGGGACTCTCTCCTACAATGAGCAGTTCTTC.